The 12 T cell receptor beta chains below all came from one sample that was sequenced in a study of control samples from healthy donors and cancer patients. Produced via immunoSEQ multiplex PCR; TCRdb's table is partial and in-frame only. The sample includes over 150,000 clones, about nine tenths of them seen just once. Sequencing used blood. Every receptor here comes from a middle-aged woman in good health.

The gene calls are TRBV3-1 (or the pseudogene TRBV3-2) and TRBJ2-1; D is unclear. The CDR3 covers 11 residues. Trimming took 4 bases from V and 8 from J, leaving 6 bases between them. CDR1 LGHDT and CDR2 YNNKEL come from the germline V gene (reference sequence). CDR3 in amino acids: CASSLRDEQFF. For the CDR3, the DNA is TGTGCCAGCAGCCTCCGGGATGAGCAGTTCTTC.

V is TRBV4-1 and J is TRBJ1-3, with D maybe TRBD1 (5 bases). CDR3 length equals 16 residues. CDR1 MGHRA and CDR2 YSYEKL come from the germline V gene. V lost 4 bases and J 2 bases, leaving 15 bases between the germline ends. This CDR3 reads CASSPGFIFPGNTIYF. The CDR3 DNA reads as TGCGCCAGCAGCCCAGGGTTCATATTCCCTGGAAACACCATATATTTT.

The CDR3 bases are TGTGCCAGCAGTGAAATCGGACAGAACACTGAAGCTTTCTTT. Translated, it gives CASSEIGQNTEAFF. V usage is TRBV6-1 and J usage is TRBJ1-1, with D maybe TRBD1 (5 bases). The CDR3 length is 14 residues. V was cut by 2 bases and J by 1 base, with 8 bases left in between. CDR1 and CDR2 (germline): MNHNS, SASEGT.

The rearrangement joins TRBV5-5 to TRBJ2-5; no clear D gene. The CDR3 spans 14 residues. The V gene's germline CDR1 is SGHKS and CDR2 YYEKEE (reference sequence). The germline V and J ends were trimmed by 3 bases and 0 bases, with 9 bases remaining between them. The CDR3 DNA follows: TGTGCCAGCAGCTCCTACACGTACCAAGAGACCCAGTACTTC. This gives the protein CASSSYTYQETQYF. Combining the CDR3 with reference TRBV5-5 and TRBJ2-5 gives the whole variable domain DAGVTQSPTHLIKTRGQQVTLRCSPISGHKSVSWYQQVLGQGPQFIFQYYEKEERGRGNFPDRFSARQFPNYSSELNVNALLLGDSALYLCASSSYTYQETQYFGPGTRLLVL.

The chain has TRBV20-1 and TRBJ2-2; 7 bases line up with TRBD2. The CDR3 runs 12 residues. V was clipped by 3 bases and J by 6 bases; unmatched bases: 1. The V gene's germline CDR1 is DFQATT and CDR2 SNEGSKA (reference sequence). The CDR3 is CSASAGAGELFF. In DNA, the CDR3 is TGCAGTGCTAGTGCGGGAGCCGGGGAGCTGTTTTTT.

This clone was seen only once. V and J are TRBV5-5 and TRBJ1-4, with a weak D call TRBD1 (6 bases). Germline CDR1 SGHKS, CDR2 YYEKEE (reference sequence). The CDR3 has 13 amino acids. The ends were cut back, 4 bases at V and 4 bases at J, with 8 bases in the middle. The CDR3 here is CASSPDSNEKLFF. Written as DNA, the CDR3 is TGTGCCAGCAGCCCGGACAGTAATGAAAAACTGTTTTTT.

The rearrangement joins TRBV9 to TRBJ2-5, with D maybe TRBD1 (6 bases). V dropped 0 bases and J dropped 2 bases, with 8 bases sitting between them. CDR1 is SGDLS and CDR2 is YYNGEE in the germline V gene. The CDR3 spans 14 residues. The CDR3 reads CASSVGTAQETQYF. CDR3 sequence (DNA): TGTGCCAGCAGCGTAGGGACAGCACAAGAGACCCAGTACTTC.

This chain connects TRBV7-2 to TRBJ1-2; maybe TRBD1 (5 bases). V was shortened by 0 bases and J by 5 bases, with 13 bases between the two germline ends. The CDR3 covers 15 residues. The V gene's germline CDR1 is SGHTA and CDR2 FQGNSA. The CDR3 DNA reads TGTGCCAGCAGCTTAGCGGCCGGGGGATCATATGGCTACACCTTC. Amino acid sequence: CASSLAAGGSYGYTF.

The chain recombines TRBV5-1 with TRBJ2-7; a weak D match, TRBD1 (6 bases). The CDR3 runs to 14 residues. Germline V lookup: CDR1 SGHRS, CDR2 YFSETQ. Trimming left V 3 bases short and J 0 bases short, with 10 bases between. CDR3 DNA: TGCGCCAGCAGCTCCCGGGACAACTCCTACGAGCAGTACTTC. It yields the protein CASSSRDNSYEQYF.

CDR3 nucleotide sequence: TGTGCCAGCAATACGGACGGCGAAGCAACTAATGAAAAACTGTTTTTT. This translates into CASNTDGEATNEKLFF. The V and J genes are TRBV9 and TRBJ1-4; D is ambiguous. Germline-derived CDR1 and CDR2 are SGDLS and YYNGEE. Between the trimmed V and J ends, which lost 6 bases and 0 bases, there was a span of 15 bases. This CDR3 has 16 amino acids.

V is TRBV3-1 (or the pseudogene TRBV3-2) and J is TRBJ1-5, with a weak D call TRBD1 (6 bases). CDR3 length: 15 residues. Per germline, CDR1 LGHDT and CDR2 YNNKEL (reference sequence). V was pared by 0 bases and J by 2 bases, with 8 bases between. CDR3 loop: CASSQEGAGNQPQHF. CDR3 nucleotide sequence: TGTGCCAGCAGCCAAGAGGGGGCCGGCAATCAGCCCCAGCATTTT.

The chain combines TRBV15 with TRBJ1-2, with TRBD1 matching 8 bases. The CDR3 runs to 17 residues. The V segment lost 0 bases and the J segment 8 bases; nucleotides outside the gene matches: 14. Germline values: CDR1 LNHNV, CDR2 YYDKDF (reference sequence). The CDR3 spells CATSRDPAADRGRGYTF. CDR3 DNA sequence: TGTGCCACCAGCAGAGACCCCGCCGCCGACAGGGGACGAGGCTACACCTTC.